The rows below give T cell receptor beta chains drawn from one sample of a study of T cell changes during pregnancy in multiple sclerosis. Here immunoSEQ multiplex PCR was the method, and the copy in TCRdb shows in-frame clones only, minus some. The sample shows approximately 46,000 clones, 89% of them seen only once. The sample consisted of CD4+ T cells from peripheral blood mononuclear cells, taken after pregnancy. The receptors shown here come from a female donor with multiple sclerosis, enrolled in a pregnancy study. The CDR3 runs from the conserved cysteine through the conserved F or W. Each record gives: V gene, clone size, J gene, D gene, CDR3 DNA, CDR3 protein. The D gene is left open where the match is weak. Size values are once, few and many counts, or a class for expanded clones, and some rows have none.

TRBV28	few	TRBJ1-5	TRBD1	TGTGCCAGCAGGCAGACAGGGGTTGATAATCAGCCCCAGCATTTT	CASRQTGVDNQPQHF
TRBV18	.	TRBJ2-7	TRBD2	TGTGCCAGCTCACCACCTAGCGGGAGCTACGAGCAGTACTTC	CASSPPSGSYEQYF
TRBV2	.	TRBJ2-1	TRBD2	TGTGCCAGCAGCGCCCCGGGACTAGCGGGATTGGATGAGCAGTTCTTC	CASSAPGLAGLDEQFF
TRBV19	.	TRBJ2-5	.	TGTGCCAGTAGTATGGTTAGACAAGAGACCCAGTACTTC	CASSMVRQETQYF
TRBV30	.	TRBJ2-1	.	TGTGCCTGGGAGCCGGGGTACAATGAGCAGTTCTTC	CAWEPGYNEQFF
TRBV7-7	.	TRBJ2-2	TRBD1	TGTGCTAGCAGCAGGGACAGTAACACCGGGGAGCTGTTTTTT	CASSRDSNTGELFF
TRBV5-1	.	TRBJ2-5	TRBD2	TGCGCCAGCAGCTCTGCTAGCGGGAGAGAAGAGACCCAGTACTTC	CASSSASGREETQYF
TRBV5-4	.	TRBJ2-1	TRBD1	TGTGCCAGCAGCTTGGGGGACAGGGGGCCCCCTTACAATGAGCAGTTCTTC	CASSLGDRGPPYNEQFF
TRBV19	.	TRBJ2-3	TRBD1	TGTGCCAGTAGTGAGCCCGGGACAGGGCGGGATACGCAGTATTTT	CASSEPGTGRDTQYF
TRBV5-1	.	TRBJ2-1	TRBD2	TGCGCCAGCAGCTTGACTAGCGGACCCTACAATGAGCAGTTCTTC	CASSLTSGPYNEQFF
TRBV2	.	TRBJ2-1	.	TGTGCCAGCAGTGACCAGGGGAGCTCCTACAATGAGCAGTTCTTC	CASSDQGSSYNEQFF
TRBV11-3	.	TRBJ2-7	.	TGTGCCAGCAGCTTGGGGAGCTACGAGCAGTACTTC	CASSLGSYEQYF
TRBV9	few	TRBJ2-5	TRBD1	TGTGCCAGCAGCGTAGGGGGGACAGGGGTTGGAGAGACCCAGTACTTC	CASSVGGTGVGETQYF
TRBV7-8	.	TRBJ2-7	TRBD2	TGTGCCAGCAGCTTAGAAGGGTTTAGCGGGATCTACGAGCAGTACTTC	CASSLEGFSGIYEQYF
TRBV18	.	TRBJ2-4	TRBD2	TGTGCCAGCTCACCGGGACTAGAAAACATTCAGTACTTC	CASSPGLENIQYF
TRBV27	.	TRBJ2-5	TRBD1	TGTGCCAGCAGTTTCCGGGACAGCCGACAAGAGACCCAGTACTTC	CASSFRDSRQETQYF
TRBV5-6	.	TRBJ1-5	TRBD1	TGTGCCAGCAGCTTGAAGCAGGGGGTATCGCCCCAGCATTTT	CASSLKQGVSPQHF
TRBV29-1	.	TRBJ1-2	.	TGCAGCGTGACAGAGAACTATGGCTACACCTTC	CSVTENYGYTF
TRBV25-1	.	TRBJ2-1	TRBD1	TGTGCCAGCAGCGGTCCTCCCCCCGACAGGGGGCCCTACAATGAGCAGTTCTTC	CASSGPPPDRGPYNEQFF
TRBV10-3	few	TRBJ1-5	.	TGTGCCACTTGGGACAAAAATCAGCCCCAGCATTTT	CATWDKNQPQHF
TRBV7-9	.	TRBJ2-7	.	TGTGCCAGCAGCGCACTGACAGGTCTTCGGGACGAGCAGTACTTC	CASSALTGLRDEQYF
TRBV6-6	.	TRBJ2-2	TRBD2	TGTGCCGGGAGGGCCGGGAGCGGGGAGCTGTTTTTT	CAGRAGSGELFF
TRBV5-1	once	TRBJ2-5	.	TGCGCCAGCGCAGGAGAGACCCAGTACTTC	CASAGETQYF
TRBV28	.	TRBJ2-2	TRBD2	TGTGCCAGCAGCCGTACGACTAGCGGGAGCACCGGGGAGCTGTTTTTT	CASSRTTSGSTGELFF
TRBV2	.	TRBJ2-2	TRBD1	TGTGCCAGCAGTTTGGACAGGGGGAACACCGGGGAGCTGTTTTTT	CASSLDRGNTGELFF
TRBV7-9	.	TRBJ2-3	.	TGTGCCAGCAGCTTATTACAGCCCCAGGACACAGATACGCAGTATTTT	CASSLLQPQDTDTQYF
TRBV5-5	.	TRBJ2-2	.	TGTGCCAGCAGCTTGCAGGGGACCACCGGGGAGCTGTTTTTT	CASSLQGTTGELFF
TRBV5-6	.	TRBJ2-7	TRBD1	TGTGCCAGTCTCCCGGACAGGCGACCTGTTGAGCAGTACTTC	CASLPDRRPVEQYF
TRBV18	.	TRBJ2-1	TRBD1	TGTGCCAGCTCATCCGAGACAGGGGCCCACACTTACAATGAGCAGTTCTTC	CASSSETGAHTYNEQFF
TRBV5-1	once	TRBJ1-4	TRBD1	TGCGCCAGCTCCACCGGGACAGGGAATGAAAAACTGTTTTTT	CASSTGTGNEKLFF
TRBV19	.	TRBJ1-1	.	TGTGCCAGTAAGTGGCAGGGAAGGACTTTCTTT	CASKWQGRTFF